Listed below are T cell receptor beta chains from one sample, sequenced in a study of T cell responses to AZD1222 COVID-19 vaccine. Assay: immunoSEQ multiplex PCR; the TCRdb copy retains only in-frame clones and omits some. The sample comprises 95,000 to 150,000 clones, about 89% of which are singletons, and around 10% rests with the top ten. This sample comprised peripheral blood, obtained on day 0 of MenACWY control vaccination. The receptors come from an adult in good health. Both conserved end residues are part of each CDR3. The order of the fields is V gene, D gene, J gene, CDR3 length, CDR3 DNA, CDR3 protein. A D gene is named only where the DNA matches it firmly.

v_gene: TRBV11-2
d_gene: -
j_gene: TRBJ1-2
len: 11
CDR3nt: TGTGCCAGCAGTCCGGGGGCCGGCTACACCTTC
CDR3aa: CASSPGAGYTF

v_gene: TRBV14
d_gene: -
j_gene: TRBJ1-1
len: 16
CDR3nt: TGTGCCAGCAGCCAAGTTGGTGGCAGGGAGGACACTGAAGCTTTCTTT
CDR3aa: CASSQVGGREDTEAFF

v_gene: TRBV11-2
d_gene: TRBD1
j_gene: TRBJ2-3
len: 15
CDR3nt: TGTGCCAGCAGCTTTAGACAGGGTGAGGCAGATACGCAGTATTTT
CDR3aa: CASSFRQGEADTQYF

v_gene: TRBV5-1
d_gene: -
j_gene: TRBJ2-7
len: 13
CDR3nt: TGCGCCAGCAGCTTGTACAGCTCCTACGAGCAGTACTTC
CDR3aa: CASSLYSSYEQYF

v_gene: TRBV7-8
d_gene: -
j_gene: TRBJ1-2
len: 14
CDR3nt: TGTGCCAGCAGCTTAGGAAGCAGGGGTTTCGGCTACACCTTC
CDR3aa: CASSLGSRGFGYTF

v_gene: TRBV5-1
d_gene: -
j_gene: TRBJ1-3
len: 13
CDR3nt: TGCGCCAGCTCGGACTTGGCCACCAACACCATATATTTT
CDR3aa: CASSDLATNTIYF

v_gene: TRBV5-1
d_gene: TRBD2
j_gene: TRBJ2-3
len: 15
CDR3nt: TGCGCCAGCAGCCCCGGACTAGCTTACACAGATACGCAGTATTTT
CDR3aa: CASSPGLAYTDTQYF

v_gene: TRBV7-2
d_gene: -
j_gene: TRBJ1-5
len: 13
CDR3nt: TGTGCCAGCAGCTCGACAAGAAATCAGCCCCAGCATTTT
CDR3aa: CASSSTRNQPQHF

v_gene: TRBV6-5
d_gene: -
j_gene: TRBJ2-3
len: 14
CDR3nt: TGTGCCAGCAGCGGCTCTCAGGGCCCAGATACGCAGTATTTT
CDR3aa: CASSGSQGPDTQYF

v_gene: TRBV24-1
d_gene: -
j_gene: TRBJ2-7
len: 11
CDR3nt: TGTGCCACCCCTAGCCAGGACGAGCAGTACTTC
CDR3aa: CATPSQDEQYF

v_gene: TRBV18
d_gene: -
j_gene: TRBJ2-2
len: 17
CDR3nt: TGTGCCAGCTCACCACCAGGATTTACAGTGAACACCGGGGAGCTGTTTTTT
CDR3aa: CASSPPGFTVNTGELFF

v_gene: TRBV11-3
d_gene: TRBD1
j_gene: TRBJ2-5
len: 16
CDR3nt: TGTGCCAGCAGCTTAGGGGACAGGGGATTTGGAGAGACCCAGTACTTC
CDR3aa: CASSLGDRGFGETQYF

v_gene: TRBV10-3
d_gene: -
j_gene: TRBJ2-5
len: 15
CDR3nt: TGTGCCATCAGCGGAACCCTGGGGCCGCAAGAGACCCAGTACTTC
CDR3aa: CAISGTLGPQETQYF

v_gene: TRBV30
d_gene: TRBD2
j_gene: TRBJ2-1
len: 16
CDR3nt: TGTGCCTGGAGCCTAGCGGGAGTCCCCCTCTACAATGAGCAGTTCTTC
CDR3aa: CAWSLAGVPLYNEQFF

v_gene: TRBV27
d_gene: -
j_gene: TRBJ2-3
len: 15
CDR3nt: TGTGCCAGCAGCTTAAGATCGGACGGCACGGGTACGCAGTATTTT
CDR3aa: CASSLRSDGTGTQYF

v_gene: TRBV4-3
d_gene: TRBD1
j_gene: TRBJ2-2
len: 17
CDR3nt: TGCGCCAGCAGCCAAGATCATCAGGGGGCTAACACCGGGGAGCTGTTTTTT
CDR3aa: CASSQDHQGANTGELFF

v_gene: TRBV10-3
d_gene: TRBD1
j_gene: TRBJ1-3
len: 15
CDR3nt: TGTGCCATCGGCGACAGGGACTACTCTGGAAACACCATATATTTT
CDR3aa: CAIGDRDYSGNTIYF

v_gene: TRBV9
d_gene: -
j_gene: TRBJ1-2
len: 15
CDR3nt: TGTGCCAGCAGCCCACCGTTTGCGAGGGGCTTTGGCTACACCTTC
CDR3aa: CASSPPFARGFGYTF

v_gene: TRBV29-1
d_gene: -
j_gene: TRBJ1-5
len: 16
CDR3nt: TGCAGCGTTGAAGATAGAGGCAGGGCTAGCAATCAGCCCCAGCATTTT
CDR3aa: CSVEDRGRASNQPQHF

v_gene: TRBV5-1
d_gene: TRBD2
j_gene: TRBJ2-2
len: 16
CDR3nt: TGCGCCAGCAGTGCAGAGACTAGCGAGAGCCCCGGGGAGCTGTTTTTT
CDR3aa: CASSAETSESPGELFF

v_gene: TRBV10-3
d_gene: -
j_gene: TRBJ2-3
len: 13
CDR3nt: TGTGCCGGGGGAAGTGGCGACACAGATACGCAGTATTTT
CDR3aa: CAGGSGDTDTQYF

v_gene: TRBV7-6
d_gene: -
j_gene: TRBJ2-3
len: 15
CDR3nt: TGTGCCAGCAGCCCCCAAAGGGGTCGCACAGATACGCAGTATTTT
CDR3aa: CASSPQRGRTDTQYF